This T cell receptor (beta chain) appears in the sequencing data of a study of early T cells in non-severe SARS-CoV-2 infection. Background on the study: Unpaired chains resulted from sequencing bulk RNA of unsorted whole blood. Findings and caveats of the study: VDJdb-based matching was biased toward anti-spike CD8 responses and missed private and CD4 specificities.

V gave up 1 base and J gave up 4 bases, with 10 bases separating them. In germline, CDR1 is SGHAT, CDR2 FQNNGV. The CDR3 length is 14 residues. Remarks on this clonotype: Its antigen is not known.

Tagging with unique molecular identifiers was applied to individual cDNA molecules. MiXCR, applied by TCRdb to the 5' RACE reads, yields one record per CDR3 protein. This sample has tens of thousands of distinct CDR3 sequences, with around an eighth found just once. Sequencing input: whole blood. This sequence joins TRBV11-2 and TRBJ2-5; possible D gene TRBD1, 5 bases. This clonotype was sampled from an adult who was a healthcare worker with PCR-confirmed SARS-CoV-2 infection or an uninfected control (not recorded which). Here the CDR3 DNA reads TGTGCCAGCAGCTTAGGGGCAGGGCGAGAGACCCAGTACTTC. Its translation is CASSLGAGRETQYF.